This note documents a single TCR beta chain sequence. These data belong to a study of blood T cell repertoires in COVID-19. Using immunoSEQ multiplex PCR, the repertoire was profiled, and TCRdb retains in-frame clones only, with some absent. The sample lists some 210,000 clones, approximately 85% occurring once. The source of this sequence is an older woman with active or convalescent COVID-19. Sequenced material: peripheral blood.

In nucleotides, the CDR3 is TGTGCCAGTAGTATAACAGGGAGTTACAATGAGCAGTTCTTC. Residues: CASSITGSYNEQFF. V gene TRBV19 combines with J gene TRBJ2-1; D may be TRBD1 (6 bases). The CDR3 length is 14 residues. Trimming stripped 2 bases from V and 4 bases from J, with 9 bases between. Germline CDR1 and CDR2: LNHDA and SQIVND (reference sequence).